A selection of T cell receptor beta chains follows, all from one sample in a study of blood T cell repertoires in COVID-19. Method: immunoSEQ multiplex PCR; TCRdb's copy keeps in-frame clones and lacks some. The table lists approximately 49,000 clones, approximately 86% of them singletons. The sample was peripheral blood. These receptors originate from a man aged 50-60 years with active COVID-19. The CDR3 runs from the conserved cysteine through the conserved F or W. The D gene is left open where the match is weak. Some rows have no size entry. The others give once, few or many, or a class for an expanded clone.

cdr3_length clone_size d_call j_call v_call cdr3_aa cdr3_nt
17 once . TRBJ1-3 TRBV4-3 CASSQDGARVTGNTIYF TGCGCCAGCAGCCAAGATGGGGCCAGGGTTACTGGAAACACCATATATTTT
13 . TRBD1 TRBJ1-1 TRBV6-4 CASSETGQGRAFF TGTGCCAGCAGTGAAACGGGACAGGGCCGAGCTTTCTTT
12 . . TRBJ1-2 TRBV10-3 CAISEGAYGYTF TGTGCCATCAGTGAGGGGGCCTATGGCTACACCTTC
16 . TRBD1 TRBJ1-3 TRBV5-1 CASSPGQGVGGNTIYF TGCGCCAGCAGCCCAGGACAGGGTGTCGGTGGAAACACCATATATTTT
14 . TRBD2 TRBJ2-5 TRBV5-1 CASSPGLAGVYQYF TGCGCCAGCAGCCCGGGACTAGCGGGAGTTTACCAGTACTTC
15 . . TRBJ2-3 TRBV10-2 CASSLGQGGTDTQYF TGCGCCAGCAGCTTAGGACAGGGAGGGACAGATACGCAGTATTTT
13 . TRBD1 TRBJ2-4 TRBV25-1 CASKVGQSGIQYF TGTGCCAGCAAAGTGGGACAGTCGGGCATTCAGTACTTC
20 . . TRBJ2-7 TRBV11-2 CASSLDPSPAAGRGYYEQYF TGTGCCAGCAGCTTAGATCCCTCCCCGGCCGCAGGTAGGGGGTACTACGAGCAGTACTTC
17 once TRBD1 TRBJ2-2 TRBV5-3 CARSLLRGQGNTGELFF TGTGCCAGAAGCTTACTCCGAGGACAGGGTAACACCGGGGAGCTGTTTTTT
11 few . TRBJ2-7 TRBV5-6 CASSSAYEQYF TGTGCCAGCAGCTCCGCCTACGAGCAGTACTTC
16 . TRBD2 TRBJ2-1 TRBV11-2 CASSATSGRGHNEQFF TGTGCCAGCAGCGCAACTAGCGGGAGGGGCCACAATGAGCAGTTCTTC
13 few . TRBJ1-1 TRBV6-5 CASSSSGNTEAFF TGTGCCAGCAGTTCATCGGGGAACACTGAAGCTTTCTTT